Listed below are T cell receptor beta chains from one sample, sequenced in a study of cytomegalovirus exposure and HLA in healthy donors. Profiling relied on immunoSEQ multiplex PCR, and the TCRdb table lists in-frame clones only, not all of them. In the table there are under 150,000 clones, roughly 80% of which are singletons. Sequencing was carried out using PBMCs. These receptors were collected from a woman aged 25 to 45 in good health and CMV-seropositive. The CDR3 runs from the conserved cysteine through the conserved F or W. Each record gives: CDR3 length, V gene, clone size, J gene, D gene, CDR3 protein, CDR3 DNA. D genes are given only for firm matches. Clone size is stated in some rows and not others, as once, few, many or a class when expanded.

15	TRBV27	-	TRBJ1-1	-	CASSSRTGWNTEAFF	TGTGCCAGCAGTAGCCGAACAGGGTGGAACACTGAAGCTTTCTTT
14	TRBV18	few	TRBJ2-7	TRBD1	CASSPPDRSYEQYF	TGTGCCAGCTCACCACCGGACAGGTCCTACGAGCAGTACTTC
14	TRBV7-9	-	TRBJ1-2	-	CASSFEGEWYGYTF	TGTGCCAGCAGCTTCGAGGGAGAGTGGTATGGCTACACCTTC
16	TRBV10-1	-	TRBJ1-1	TRBD1	CASSYDPDRGRTEAFF	TGCGCCAGCAGTTACGACCCGGACAGGGGGCGAACTGAAGCTTTCTTT
16	TRBV30	-	TRBJ1-5	-	CAWSGRGYPNNQPQHF	TGTGCCTGGAGTGGAAGGGGATACCCGAACAATCAGCCCCAGCATTTT
15	TRBV6-5	-	TRBJ2-7	-	CASKKDSLIAYEQYF	TGTGCCAGCAAAAAAGACAGTCTGATTGCCTACGAGCAGTACTTC
14	TRBV7-6	-	TRBJ1-3	TRBD1	CASSSDRDGNTIYF	TGTGCCAGCAGCTCCGACAGGGATGGAAACACCATATATTTT
14	TRBV25-1	once	TRBJ1-1	-	CASSEYGHNTEAFF	TGTGCCAGCAGTGAATATGGACACAACACTGAAGCTTTCTTT
15	TRBV19	-	TRBJ1-5	TRBD1	CASMGTGGSNQPQHF	TGTGCCAGTATGGGGACAGGGGGAAGCAATCAGCCCCAGCATTTT
17	TRBV15	-	TRBJ1-4	TRBD1	CATSRSGTGTANEKLFF	TGTGCCACCAGCAGATCTGGGACAGGAACGGCGAATGAAAAACTGTTTTTT
16	TRBV4-1	-	TRBJ1-2	TRBD1	CASSQDRGTENYGYTF	TGCGCCAGCAGCCAGGATCGAGGGACAGAGAACTATGGCTACACCTTC
15	TRBV6-1	-	TRBJ2-7	-	CASSEWTNSIYEQYF	TGTGCCAGCAGTGAATGGACTAACAGTATCTACGAGCAGTACTTC
14	TRBV7-8	-	TRBJ1-4	TRBD1	CASSFDRVEEKLFF	TGTGCCAGCAGCTTCGACAGGGTCGAAGAAAAACTGTTTTTT
16	TRBV19	-	TRBJ2-5	-	CASSRDTRGDEETQYF	TGTGCCAGTAGTAGGGACACCCGGGGTGATGAGGAGACCCAGTACTTC
15	TRBV18	-	TRBJ2-1	TRBD1	CASSPLGQGADEQFF	TGTGCCAGCTCACCCTTGGGGCAGGGGGCCGATGAGCAGTTCTTC
13	TRBV5-5	-	TRBJ1-3	-	CASFRGSGNTIYF	TGTGCCAGCTTCCGCGGCTCTGGAAACACCATATATTTT
16	TRBV21-1	-	TRBJ1-1	-	CASSPHLGGRNTEAFF	TGTGCCAGCAGCCCCCATTTAGGAGGGAGAAACACTGAAGCTTTCTTT
15	TRBV7-2	-	TRBJ2-7	TRBD2	CASSLSSGGPYEQYF	TGTGCCAGCAGCTTATCCTCGGGGGGGCCCTACGAGCAGTACTTC
15	TRBV6-1	few	TRBJ1-1	-	CASSGGAELSTEAFF	TGTGCCAGCAGTGGGGGAGCGGAGTTAAGTACTGAAGCTTTCTTT
15	TRBV29-1	few	TRBJ1-4	TRBD1	CSVVAGGSTNEKLFF	TGCAGCGTTGTGGCAGGGGGGTCAACTAATGAAAAACTGTTTTTT
15	TRBV27	-	TRBJ1-6	-	CASSSRLGQHSPLHF	TGTGCCAGCAGTTCACGTTTGGGGCAGCATTCACCCCTCCACTTT
14	TRBV11-3	-	TRBJ2-2	TRBD1	CASSLQGDVGELFF	TGTGCCAGCAGCTTACAGGGGGACGTCGGGGAGCTGTTTTTT
13	TRBV29-1	few	TRBJ1-1	-	CSAAGRMNTEAFF	TGCAGCGCTGCAGGGCGAATGAACACTGAAGCTTTCTTT
13	TRBV4-1	-	TRBJ1-1	-	CASSPTGNTEAFF	TGCGCCAGCAGCCCTACGGGGAACACTGAAGCTTTCTTT
14	TRBV10-3	once	TRBJ1-5	TRBD1	CATGTGSRNQPQHF	TGTGCCACCGGGACAGGGTCAAGAAATCAGCCCCAGCATTTT
12	TRBV6-5	-	TRBJ2-1	-	CASSLAGQRQFF	TGTGCCAGCAGTCTAGCAGGACAGCGGCAGTTCTTC
16	TRBV5-1	-	TRBJ2-1	-	CASSLAEGRHYNEQFF	TGCGCCAGCAGCTTGGCGGAGGGAAGGCATTACAATGAGCAGTTCTTC
15	TRBV6-5	-	TRBJ2-1	-	CASSYSAVSYNEQFF	TGTGCCAGCAGTTACTCGGCCGTCTCCTACAATGAGCAGTTCTTC
15	TRBV4-1	-	TRBJ1-1	TRBD1	CASSHKGQGISEAFF	TGCGCCAGCAGCCATAAGGGACAGGGGATATCTGAAGCTTTCTTT
13	TRBV7-3	-	TRBJ2-5	-	CASSLDRETHKDF	TGTGCCAGCAGCTTGGACAGAGAAACGCATAAGGACTTC
16	TRBV27	few	TRBJ2-7	TRBD2	CASSLFAGGPSYEQYF	TGTGCCAGCAGTTTATTTGCGGGAGGGCCTTCCTACGAGCAGTACTTC
14	TRBV11-3	-	TRBJ2-1	TRBD2	CASSFSGGYNEQFF	TGTGCCAGCAGCTTTAGCGGGGGGTACAATGAGCAGTTCTTC
15	TRBV9	-	TRBJ2-1	TRBD1	CASSVRGTDYNEQFF	TGTGCCAGCAGCGTAAGGGGGACAGATTACAATGAGCAGTTCTTC
14	TRBV5-5	-	TRBJ1-5	-	CASGGGGAWQPQHF	TGTGCCAGCGGCGGAGGGGGGGCCTGGCAGCCCCAGCATTTT
16	TRBV25-1	-	TRBJ1-5	TRBD1	CASSESDREGNQPQHF	TGTGCCAGCAGTGAATCCGACAGGGAGGGCAATCAGCCCCAGCATTTT
13	TRBV14	-	TRBJ1-6	TRBD1	CASTLDRGSPLHF	TGTGCCAGCACCCTTGACAGGGGCTCACCCCTCCACTTT
14	TRBV5-1	-	TRBJ1-2	-	CASSLAEANYGYTF	TGCGCCAGCAGCTTGGCAGAAGCTAACTATGGCTACACCTTC
12	TRBV30	-	TRBJ2-7	-	CAWDRWTYEQYF	TGTGCCTGGGACAGGTGGACCTACGAGCAGTACTTC
13	TRBV9	-	TRBJ2-3	TRBD1	CASSGTGVDTQYF	TGTGCCAGCAGCGGGACAGGGGTAGATACGCAGTATTTT
13	TRBV6-5	few	TRBJ1-2	TRBD1	CASRLGQGFGYTF	TGTGCCAGCAGGTTGGGACAGGGCTTTGGCTACACCTTC
14	TRBV5-4	-	TRBJ2-3	TRBD1	CASSSQGAADTQYF	TGTGCCAGCAGCTCACAGGGGGCCGCAGATACGCAGTATTTT
13	TRBV2	-	TRBJ2-1	TRBD1	CASSEEGQGPQFF	TGTGCCAGCAGTGAGGAGGGACAGGGTCCCCAGTTCTTC
15	TRBV6-5	few	TRBJ1-2	-	CASSYRPGPNYGYTF	TGTGCCAGCAGTTACAGGCCAGGGCCTAACTATGGCTACACCTTC
15	TRBV5-5	few	TRBJ1-2	TRBD1	CASSLITGGAEGYTF	TGTGCCAGCAGCTTGATAACAGGGGGCGCGGAAGGCTACACCTTC
15	TRBV7-9	-	TRBJ2-3	-	CASSSGRSATDTQYF	TGTGCCAGCAGTTCAGGGAGGAGTGCGACAGATACGCAGTATTTT
14	TRBV5-6	-	TRBJ1-2	TRBD1	CASSLKGGVYGYTF	TGTGCCAGCAGCTTGAAAGGGGGCGTCTATGGCTACACCTTC
14	TRBV29-1	-	TRBJ2-7	TRBD1	CSVVEGTGSYEQYF	TGCAGCGTTGTGGAAGGGACAGGCTCCTACGAGCAGTACTTC
13	TRBV30	few	TRBJ2-4	TRBD2	CAWSVNGRNIQYF	TGTGCCTGGAGTGTAAACGGGAGGAACATTCAGTACTTC
17	TRBV30	-	TRBJ1-5	TRBD1	CACNGDRVTSGNQPQHF	TGTGCCTGCAACGGGGACAGGGTGACCTCTGGCAATCAGCCCCAGCATTTT
13	TRBV5-1	-	TRBJ2-7	-	CASSPPSNYEQYF	TGCGCCAGCAGCCCCCCCTCTAACTACGAGCAGTACTTC
14	TRBV9	-	TRBJ1-1	-	CASSVIEGSTEAFF	TGTGCCAGCAGCGTAATCGAGGGTAGCACTGAAGCTTTCTTT
11	TRBV5-6	-	TRBJ1-2	-	CASSGADGYTF	TGTGCCAGCAGCGGGGCCGATGGCTACACCTTC